The rows below give T cell receptor beta chains drawn from one sample of a study of multiple sclerosis patients with progressive multifocal leukoencephalopathy. TCRdb's copy holds only in-frame clones and misses some; the assay was immunoSEQ multiplex PCR. Of some 31,000 clones listed, 75% to 90% are singletons. The sample consisted of PBMCs. The receptor source for this set is a human donor with multiple sclerosis. The CDR3 runs from the conserved cysteine through the conserved F or W. D genes are given only for firm matches. Size tells how often a clone was seen (once, few, many) or the class of an expanded clone, and some rows leave it out.

abundance	v_gene	d_gene	j_gene	CDR3aa	CDR3nt
once	TRBV4-3	TRBD2	TRBJ2-1	CASSQDISGLAADQFF	TGCGCCAGCAGCCAAGATATCTCCGGACTAGCGGCCGACCAGTTCTTC
-	TRBV7-8	-	TRBJ2-1	CASSLEGGGRNEQFF	TGTGCCAGCAGCTTAGAGGGCGGAGGTCGCAATGAGCAGTTCTTC
-	TRBV29-1	-	TRBJ2-1	CSAGGVGLTPYNEQFF	TGCAGCGCCGGAGGGGTGGGGCTAACCCCGTACAATGAGCAGTTCTTC
-	TRBV28	-	TRBJ1-2	CASSLISGEANYGYTF	TGTGCCAGCAGTTTAATTTCGGGGGAAGCTAACTATGGCTACACCTTC
-	TRBV4-2	TRBD1	TRBJ2-2	CASSRIRQGNTGELFF	TGTGCCAGCAGCCGGATACGACAGGGGAACACCGGGGAGCTGTTTTTT
-	TRBV9	-	TRBJ2-5	CASSVIGSFEETQYF	TGTGCCAGCAGCGTAATTGGAAGCTTTGAAGAGACCCAGTACTTC
few	TRBV7-9	TRBD1	TRBJ1-2	CASSSTDRPTFGVYGYTF	TGTGCCAGCAGCTCAACGGACAGGCCAACCTTTGGTGTGTATGGCTACACCTTC
-	TRBV27	-	TRBJ1-6	CASSFDRKTYNSPLHF	TGTGCCAGCAGTTTCGACCGGAAGACCTATAATTCACCCCTCCACTTT
-	TRBV7-2	TRBD1	TRBJ1-2	CASSLGDRANYGYTF	TGTGCCAGCAGCTTAGGGGACAGGGCCAACTATGGCTACACCTTC
-	TRBV9	TRBD2	TRBJ2-7	CASTSSGDIRSRQYF	TGTGCCAGCACCTCTAGCGGGGATATACGAAGTCGGCAGTACTTC
-	TRBV28	-	TRBJ2-7	CASSSGRGYEQYF	TGTGCCAGCAGCTCAGGCAGGGGCTACGAGCAGTACTTC
-	TRBV19	TRBD1	TRBJ2-7	CASSIAGGYEQYF	TGTGCCAGTAGTATCGCAGGGGGTTACGAGCAGTACTTC
-	TRBV5-6	TRBD2	TRBJ2-7	CASSLRRTSGTYEQYF	TGTGCCAGCAGCCTAAGACGGACTAGCGGGACCTACGAGCAGTACTTC
-	TRBV6-6	-	TRBJ2-7	CASTPGGPNEQYF	TGTGCCAGTACGCCCGGGGGCCCCAACGAGCAGTACTTC
-	TRBV4-3	-	TRBJ2-1	CASSQEYLNEQFF	TGCGCCAGCAGCCAAGAGTACCTCAATGAGCAGTTCTTC
once	TRBV30	-	TRBJ2-1	CAWSANSPEQFF	TGTGCCTGGAGTGCAAACTCCCCCGAGCAGTTCTTC
-	TRBV27	TRBD1	TRBJ1-2	CASSFLGGTGVSYTF	TGTGCCAGCAGTTTCCTCGGGGGGACAGGGGTGAGCTACACCTTC
-	TRBV5-5	-	TRBJ2-7	CASSPRDTPREQYF	TGTGCCAGCAGCCCCAGGGACACCCCTCGCGAGCAGTACTTC
-	TRBV7-6	-	TRBJ2-7	CASSFGGGPYEQYF	TGTGCCAGCAGCTTCGGAGGGGGACCATACGAGCAGTACTTC
few	TRBV6-1	TRBD2	TRBJ2-2	CASSKVTSVTGELFF	TGTGCCAGCAGTAAGGTGACTAGCGTCACCGGGGAGCTGTTTTTT
-	TRBV11-2	-	TRBJ1-1	CASSLDHGGWTEAFF	TGTGCCAGCAGCTTAGATCACGGAGGGTGGACTGAAGCTTTCTTT
few	TRBV6-5	-	TRBJ2-7	CASSYAGGKRGEQYF	TGTGCCAGCAGTTATGCAGGTGGGAAAAGGGGCGAGCAGTACTTC
-	TRBV9	-	TRBJ2-5	CASSVREETQYF	TGTGCCAGCAGCGTGAGAGAAGAGACCCAGTACTTC
-	TRBV2	-	TRBJ2-7	CASSIYGPTYEQYF	TGTGCCAGCAGCATCTATGGACCCACCTACGAGCAGTACTTC
once	TRBV18	TRBD2	TRBJ2-3	CASSPGLAGGPDTQYF	TGTGCCAGCTCACCCGGACTAGCGGGAGGGCCAGATACGCAGTATTTT
few	TRBV7-6	-	TRBJ1-1	CASSPWVRVAFF	TGTGCCAGCAGCCCCTGGGTGAGAGTGGCTTTCTTT
-	TRBV6-1	-	TRBJ1-1	CASSKEGQLNTEAFF	TGTGCCAGCAGTAAAGAGGGACAACTGAACACTGAAGCTTTCTTT
-	TRBV28	-	TRBJ1-2	CASSLGGRTNYGYTF	TGTGCCAGCAGTTTGGGTGGCAGGACAAACTATGGCTACACCTTC
-	TRBV6-5	TRBD1	TRBJ1-5	CASKRGQDNQPQHF	TGTGCCAGCAAAAGGGGGCAGGACAATCAGCCCCAGCATTTT
-	TRBV5-1	-	TRBJ2-1	CASSFGMDEQFF	TGCGCCAGCAGCTTCGGTATGGATGAGCAGTTCTTC
-	TRBV2	TRBD1	TRBJ1-1	CALLDRGMNTEAFF	TGTGCCCTATTAGACAGGGGGATGAACACTGAAGCTTTCTTT
-	TRBV29-1	-	TRBJ2-3	CSVDVVGADTQYF	TGCAGCGTTGATGTGGTGGGTGCAGATACGCAGTATTTT
-	TRBV9	TRBD2	TRBJ2-1	CASSASPDLAGGLNEQFF	TGTGCCAGCAGCGCCAGCCCTGATCTAGCGGGAGGGCTCAATGAGCAGTTCTTC
-	TRBV10-1	TRBD2	TRBJ2-3	CASSEWERETSTDTQYF	TGCGCCAGCAGTGAATGGGAGCGGGAGACAAGCACAGATACGCAGTATTTT
-	TRBV29-1	-	TRBJ1-1	CSALRAGQNTEAFF	TGCAGCGCCCTCCGGGCAGGTCAGAACACTGAAGCTTTCTTT
-	TRBV29-1	-	TRBJ2-3	CSGRGDTQYF	TGCAGCGGACGCGGAGATACGCAGTATTTT
-	TRBV28	TRBD2	TRBJ2-1	CASIRAGGYNEQFF	TGTGCCAGCATTCGAGCGGGAGGGTACAATGAGCAGTTCTTC
-	TRBV14	-	TRBJ2-7	CASSQGRGGYGEQYF	TGTGCCAGCAGCCAAGGGCGGGGAGGCTACGGCGAGCAGTACTTC
-	TRBV6-1	TRBD2	TRBJ2-7	CASSRGLAEYEQYF	TGTGCCAGTTCTCGTGGACTAGCTGAGTACGAGCAGTACTTC
-	TRBV28	TRBD1	TRBJ2-2	CASRILTGGGTGELFF	TGTGCCAGCCGAATCCTCACAGGGGGAGGAACCGGGGAGCTGTTTTTT
few	TRBV9	-	TRBJ2-1	CASSVASEGSYNEQFF	TGTGCCAGCAGCGTCGCTAGCGAGGGCTCCTACAATGAGCAGTTCTTC
-	TRBV19	-	TRBJ2-3	CASKGSGLTDTQYF	TGTGCCAGTAAGGGGTCAGGGCTCACAGATACGCAGTATTTT
-	TRBV10-3	-	TRBJ2-7	CAISESRGSTYEQYF	TGTGCCATCAGTGAGTCCAGGGGTAGTACCTACGAGCAGTACTTC
-	TRBV18	TRBD2	TRBJ2-2	CATSQGLADTGELFF	TGTGCCACCTCACAGGGACTAGCGGACACCGGGGAGCTGTTTTTT
-	TRBV6-5	TRBD1	TRBJ1-2	CASSYSRGTGRDGYTF	TGTGCCAGCAGTTACTCGCGGGGGACAGGGAGGGATGGCTACACCTTC
once	TRBV6-5	-	TRBJ1-3	CASREGSPGNTTYF	TGTGCCAGCAGAGAAGGTAGCCCTGGAAACACCACATATTTT